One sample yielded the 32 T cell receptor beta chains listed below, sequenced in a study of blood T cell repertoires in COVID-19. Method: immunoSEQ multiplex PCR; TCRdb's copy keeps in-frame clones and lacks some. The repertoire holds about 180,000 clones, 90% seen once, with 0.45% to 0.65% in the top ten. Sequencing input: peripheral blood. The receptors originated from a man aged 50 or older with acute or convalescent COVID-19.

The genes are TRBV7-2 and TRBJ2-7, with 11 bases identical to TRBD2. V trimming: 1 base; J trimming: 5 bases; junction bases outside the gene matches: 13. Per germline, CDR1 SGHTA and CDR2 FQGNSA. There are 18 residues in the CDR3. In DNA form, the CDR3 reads TGTGCCAGCAGCTTAGGGCTTCTAGCGGGAGGCGCCGGGGACGAGCAGTACTTC. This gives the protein CASSLGLLAGGAGDEQYF.

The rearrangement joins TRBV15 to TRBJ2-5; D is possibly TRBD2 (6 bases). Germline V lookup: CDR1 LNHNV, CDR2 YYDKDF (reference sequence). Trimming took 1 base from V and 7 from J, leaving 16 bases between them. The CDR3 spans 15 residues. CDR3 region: CATSRGGSGAGTQYF. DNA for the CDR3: TGTGCCACCAGCAGAGGAGGGTCCGGAGCGGGGACCCAGTACTTC.

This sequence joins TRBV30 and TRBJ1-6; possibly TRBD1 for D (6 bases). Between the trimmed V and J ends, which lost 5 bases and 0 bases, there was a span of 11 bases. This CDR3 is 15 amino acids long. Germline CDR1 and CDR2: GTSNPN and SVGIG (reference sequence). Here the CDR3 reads CAWVDRSSYNSPLHF. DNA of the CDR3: TGTGCCTGGGTCGACAGGAGCTCCTATAATTCACCCCTCCACTTT.

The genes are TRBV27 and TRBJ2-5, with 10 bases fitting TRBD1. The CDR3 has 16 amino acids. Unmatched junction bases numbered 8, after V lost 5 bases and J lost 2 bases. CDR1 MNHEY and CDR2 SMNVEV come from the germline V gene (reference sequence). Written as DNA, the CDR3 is TGTGCCAGCAGTCCAGTGGACAGGGGGTGGCAAGAGACCCAGTACTTC. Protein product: CASSPVDRGWQETQYF.

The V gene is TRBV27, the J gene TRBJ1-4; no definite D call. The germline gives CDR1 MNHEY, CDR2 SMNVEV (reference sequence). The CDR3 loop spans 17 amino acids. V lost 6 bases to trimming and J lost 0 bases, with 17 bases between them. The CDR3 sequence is CASSPDPRVATNEKLFF. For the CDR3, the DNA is TGTGCCAGCAGCCCAGACCCCCGGGTTGCAACTAATGAAAAACTGTTTTTT.

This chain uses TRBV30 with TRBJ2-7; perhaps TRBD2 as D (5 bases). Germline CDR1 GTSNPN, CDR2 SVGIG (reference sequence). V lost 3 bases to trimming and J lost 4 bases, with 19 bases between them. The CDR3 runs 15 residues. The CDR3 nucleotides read TGTGCCTGGAGCGTTCCGGGGAACTTTGGATACGAGCAGTACTTC. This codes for CAWSVPGNFGYEQYF.

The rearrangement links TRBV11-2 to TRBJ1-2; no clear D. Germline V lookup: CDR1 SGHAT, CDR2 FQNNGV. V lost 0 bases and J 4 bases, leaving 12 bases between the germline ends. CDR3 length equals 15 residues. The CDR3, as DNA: TGTGCCAGCAGCTTAGATCTACAGTCGGTCTATGGCTACACCTTC. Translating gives CASSLDLQSVYGYTF.

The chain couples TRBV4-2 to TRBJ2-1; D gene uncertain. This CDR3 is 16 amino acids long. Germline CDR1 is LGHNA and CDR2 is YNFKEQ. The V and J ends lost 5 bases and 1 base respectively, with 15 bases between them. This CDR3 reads CASSGVLSESYNEQFF. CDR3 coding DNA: TGTGCCAGCAGCGGCGTCTTAAGCGAGTCCTACAATGAGCAGTTCTTC.

CDR3 nucleotide sequence: TGCGCCAGCAGTGTCGTTTTTGGAAACACCATATATTTT. Amino acid sequence: CASSVVFGNTIYF. The chain is built from TRBV10-2 and TRBJ1-3; D unresolved. The CDR3 loop spans 13 amino acids. In germline, CDR1 is WSHSY, CDR2 SAAADI. Trimming took off 4 bases at V and 3 bases at J, with 7 bases between the two ends.

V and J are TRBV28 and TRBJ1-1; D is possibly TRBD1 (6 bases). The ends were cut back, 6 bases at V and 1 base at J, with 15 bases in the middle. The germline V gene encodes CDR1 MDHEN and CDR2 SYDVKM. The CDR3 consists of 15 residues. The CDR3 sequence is CASRPRRGANTEAFF. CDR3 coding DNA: TGTGCCAGCAGACCTAGGCGGGGGGCGAACACTGAAGCTTTCTTT.

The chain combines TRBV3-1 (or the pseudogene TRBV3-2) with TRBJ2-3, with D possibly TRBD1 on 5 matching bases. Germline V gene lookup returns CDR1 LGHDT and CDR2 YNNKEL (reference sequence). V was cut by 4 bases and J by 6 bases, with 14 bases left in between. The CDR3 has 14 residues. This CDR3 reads CASSPPRARDTQYF. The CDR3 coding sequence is TGTGCCAGCAGCCCTCCCAGGGCGCGGGATACGCAGTATTTT.

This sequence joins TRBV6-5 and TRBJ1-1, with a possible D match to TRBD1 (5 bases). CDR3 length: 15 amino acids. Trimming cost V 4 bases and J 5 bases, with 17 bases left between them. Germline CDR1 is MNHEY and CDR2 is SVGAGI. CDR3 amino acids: CASSSGDVLRTEAFF. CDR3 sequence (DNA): TGTGCCAGCAGTTCGGGGGACGTATTGAGAACTGAAGCTTTCTTT.

CDR3 amino acids: CASRGLVSYNEQFF. The CDR3 coding sequence is TGTGCCAGCAGAGGACTAGTTTCCTACAATGAGCAGTTCTTC. This sequence joins TRBV2 and TRBJ2-1; 7 bases match TRBD2. CDR3 length: 14 amino acids. V was pared by 6 bases and J by 1 base, with 3 bases of the junction left unmatched. Germline CDR1 and CDR2: SNHLY and FYNNEI.

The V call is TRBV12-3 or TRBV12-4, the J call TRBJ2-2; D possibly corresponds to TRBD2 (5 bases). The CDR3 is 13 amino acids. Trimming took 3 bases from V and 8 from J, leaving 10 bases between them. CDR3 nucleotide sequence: TGTGCCAGCAGTTTTACCGGAGGAGGGGAGCTGTTTTTT. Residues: CASSFTGGGELFF.

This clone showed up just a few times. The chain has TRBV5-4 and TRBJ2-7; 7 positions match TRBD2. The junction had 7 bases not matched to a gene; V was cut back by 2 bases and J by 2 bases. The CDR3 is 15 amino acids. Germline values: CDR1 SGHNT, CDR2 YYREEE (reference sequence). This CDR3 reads CASSLKSGGTYEQYF. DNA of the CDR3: TGTGCCAGCAGCTTAAAGTCGGGGGGAACCTACGAGCAGTACTTC.

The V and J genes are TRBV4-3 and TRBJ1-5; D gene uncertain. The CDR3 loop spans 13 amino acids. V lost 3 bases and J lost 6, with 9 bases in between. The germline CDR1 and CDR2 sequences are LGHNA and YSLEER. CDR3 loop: CASSHGMGQPQHF. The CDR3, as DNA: TGCGCCAGCAGCCACGGGATGGGTCAGCCCCAGCATTTT.

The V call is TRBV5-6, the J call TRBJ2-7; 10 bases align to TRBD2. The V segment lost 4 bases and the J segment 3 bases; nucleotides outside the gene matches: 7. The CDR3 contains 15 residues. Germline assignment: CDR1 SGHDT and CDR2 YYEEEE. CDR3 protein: CASSPQGLAVYEQYV. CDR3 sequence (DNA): TGTGCCAGCAGCCCCCAAGGACTAGCGGTCTACGAGCAGTACGTC.

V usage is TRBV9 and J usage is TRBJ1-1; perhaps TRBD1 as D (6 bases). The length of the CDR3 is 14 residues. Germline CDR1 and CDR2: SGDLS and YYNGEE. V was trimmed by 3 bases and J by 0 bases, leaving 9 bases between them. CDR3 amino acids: CASSAQGLNTEAFF. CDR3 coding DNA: TGTGCCAGCAGCGCACAGGGACTGAACACTGAAGCTTTCTTT.

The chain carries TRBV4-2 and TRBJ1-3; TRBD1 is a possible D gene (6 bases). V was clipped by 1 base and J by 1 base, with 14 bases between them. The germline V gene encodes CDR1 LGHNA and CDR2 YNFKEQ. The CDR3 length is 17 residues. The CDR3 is CASSQAGTIPSGNTIYF. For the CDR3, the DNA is TGTGCCAGCAGCCAAGCCGGGACAATTCCTTCTGGAAACACCATATATTTT.

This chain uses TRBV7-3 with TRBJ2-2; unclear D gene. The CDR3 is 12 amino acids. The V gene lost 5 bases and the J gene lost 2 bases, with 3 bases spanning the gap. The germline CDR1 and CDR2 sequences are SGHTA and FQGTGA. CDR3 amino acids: CASSINTGELFF. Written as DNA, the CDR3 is TGTGCCAGCAGCATAAACACCGGGGAGCTGTTTTTT.

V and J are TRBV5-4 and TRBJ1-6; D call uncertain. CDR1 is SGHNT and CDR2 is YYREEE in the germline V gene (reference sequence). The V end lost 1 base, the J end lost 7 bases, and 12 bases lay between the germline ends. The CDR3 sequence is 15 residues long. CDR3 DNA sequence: TGTGCCAGCAGCTTGTTCGCGGGTAGCAATTCACCCCTCCACTTT. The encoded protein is CASSLFAGSNSPLHF.

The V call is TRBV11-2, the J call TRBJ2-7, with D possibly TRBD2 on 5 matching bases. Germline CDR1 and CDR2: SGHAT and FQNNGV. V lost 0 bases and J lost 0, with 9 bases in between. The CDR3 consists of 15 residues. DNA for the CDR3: TGTGCCAGCAGCTTAGAGGGCGGGTTCTCCTACGAGCAGTACTTC. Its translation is CASSLEGGFSYEQYF.

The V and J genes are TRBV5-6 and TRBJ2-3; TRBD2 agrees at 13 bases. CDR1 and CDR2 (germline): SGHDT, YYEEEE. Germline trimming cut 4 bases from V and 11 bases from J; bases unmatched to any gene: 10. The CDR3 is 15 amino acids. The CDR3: CASSNRLAGGAWQYF. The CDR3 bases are TGTGCCAGCAGCAACCGACTAGCGGGGGGCGCCTGGCAGTATTTT.

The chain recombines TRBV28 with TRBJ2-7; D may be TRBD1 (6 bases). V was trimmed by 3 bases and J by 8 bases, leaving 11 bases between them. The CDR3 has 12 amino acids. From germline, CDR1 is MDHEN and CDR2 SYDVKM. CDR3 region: CASSFLQGQQYV. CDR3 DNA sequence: TGTGCCAGCAGTTTCTTACAGGGTCAGCAGTACGTC.

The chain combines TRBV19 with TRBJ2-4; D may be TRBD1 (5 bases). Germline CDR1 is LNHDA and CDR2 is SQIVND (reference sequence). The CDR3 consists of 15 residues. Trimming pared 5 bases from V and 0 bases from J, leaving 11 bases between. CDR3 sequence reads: CASSLLGVAKNIQYF. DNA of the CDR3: TGTGCCAGTAGTCTATTAGGGGTAGCCAAAAACATTCAGTACTTC.

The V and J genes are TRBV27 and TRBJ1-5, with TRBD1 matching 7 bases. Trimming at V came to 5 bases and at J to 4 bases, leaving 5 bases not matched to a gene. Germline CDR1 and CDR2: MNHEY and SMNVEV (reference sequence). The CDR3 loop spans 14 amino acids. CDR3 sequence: CASSLRDRNQPQHF. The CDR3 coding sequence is TGTGCCAGCAGTCTACGGGACAGAAATCAGCCCCAGCATTTT.

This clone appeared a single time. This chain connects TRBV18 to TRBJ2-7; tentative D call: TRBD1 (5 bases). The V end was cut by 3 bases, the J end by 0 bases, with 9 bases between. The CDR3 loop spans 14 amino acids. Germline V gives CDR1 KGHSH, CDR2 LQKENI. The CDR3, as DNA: TGTGCCAGCTCACCGAGACAGACCTCCTACGAGCAGTACGTC. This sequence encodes CASSPRQTSYEQYV.

The CDR3 protein is CASSLGPERLGNIQYF. The CDR3 DNA reads as TGTGCCAGCAGCTTAGGGCCTGAGCGGTTAGGGAACATTCAGTACTTC. The V and J genes are TRBV7-3 and TRBJ2-4; tentative D call: TRBD2 (5 bases). The V end lost 2 bases, the J end lost 7 bases, and 18 bases lay between the germline ends. Germline assignment: CDR1 SGHTA and CDR2 FQGTGA. The CDR3 spans 16 residues.

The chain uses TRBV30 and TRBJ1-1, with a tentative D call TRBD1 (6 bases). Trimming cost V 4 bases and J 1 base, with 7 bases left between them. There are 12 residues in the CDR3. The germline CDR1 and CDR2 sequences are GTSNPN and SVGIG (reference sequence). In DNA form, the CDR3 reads TGTGCCTGGATAGGGGGGAACACTGAAGCTTTCTTT. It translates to CAWIGGNTEAFF. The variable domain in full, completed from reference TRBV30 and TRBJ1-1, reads SQTIHQWPATLVQPVGSPLSLECTVEGTSNPNLYWYRQAAGRGLQLLFYSVGIGQISSEVPQNLSASRPQDRQFILSSKKLLLSDSGFYLCAWIGGNTEAFFGQGTRLTVV.

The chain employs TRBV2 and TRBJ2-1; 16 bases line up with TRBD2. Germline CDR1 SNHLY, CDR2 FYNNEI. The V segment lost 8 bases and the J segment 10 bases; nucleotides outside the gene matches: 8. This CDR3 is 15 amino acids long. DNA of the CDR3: TGTGCCAGCCCCGGGACTAGCGGGGGGGCTGGCGAGCAGTTCTTC. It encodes CASPGTSGGAGEQFF.

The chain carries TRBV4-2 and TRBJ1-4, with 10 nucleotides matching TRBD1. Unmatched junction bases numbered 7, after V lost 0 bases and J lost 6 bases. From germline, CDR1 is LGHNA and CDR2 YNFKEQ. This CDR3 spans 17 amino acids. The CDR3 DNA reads TGTGCCAGCAGCCAAGAATATCGAGGGACAGGGGATGAAAAACTGTTTTTT. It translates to CASSQEYRGTGDEKLFF.

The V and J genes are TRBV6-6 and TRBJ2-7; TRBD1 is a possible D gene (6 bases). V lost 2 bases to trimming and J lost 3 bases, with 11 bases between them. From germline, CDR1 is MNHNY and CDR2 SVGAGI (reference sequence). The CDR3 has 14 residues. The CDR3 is CASSYMGAHYEQYF. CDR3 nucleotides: TGTGCCAGCAGTTACATGGGGGCCCACTACGAGCAGTACTTC.